This is a list of T cell receptor beta chains from one sample in a study of cytomegalovirus exposure and HLA in healthy donors. Sequencing was performed with immunoSEQ multiplex PCR; in TCRdb, only in-frame clones are kept and a portion is missing. This sample yields about 65,000 clones, of which around 73% are seen a single time; around 3% belongs to the top ten. The sequenced sample was PBMCs. These receptors all come from a girl aged 10 to 17 in good health and CMV-seropositive. The CDR3 runs from the conserved cysteine through the conserved F or W. Some rows have no size entry. The others give once, few or many, or a class for an expanded clone.

clone_size j_call v_call cdr3_aa
NA TRBJ2-2 TRBV30 CAWSEETGYNTGELFF
once TRBJ1-1 TRBV14 CASSQVPTWQNTEAFF
once TRBJ1-2 TRBV28 CASSFIGQYGYTF
NA TRBJ1-2 TRBV19 CASRPGVYGYTF
few TRBJ1-6 TRBV5-4 CASKPVWGRWNSPLHF
NA TRBJ2-1 TRBV5-8 CASSSPSGRGEQFF
NA TRBJ1-6 TRBV4-3 CASSQVLQGYNSPLHF
few TRBJ1-1 TRBV11-3 CASSLVQGSEAFF
NA TRBJ2-1 TRBV30 CAWSIGGNEQFF
NA TRBJ2-1 TRBV11-2 CASSHLLGRRNEQFF